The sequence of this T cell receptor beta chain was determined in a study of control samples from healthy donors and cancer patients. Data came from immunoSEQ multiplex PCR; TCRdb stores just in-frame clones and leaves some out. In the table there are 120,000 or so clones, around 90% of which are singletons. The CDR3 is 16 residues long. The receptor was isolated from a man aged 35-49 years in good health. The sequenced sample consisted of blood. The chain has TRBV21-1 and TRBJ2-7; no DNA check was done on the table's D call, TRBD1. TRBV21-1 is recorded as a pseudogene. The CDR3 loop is CASSPGTGGRSYEQYF. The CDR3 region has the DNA TGTGCCAGCAGCCCAGGGACAGGGGGCAGATCCTACGAGCAGTACTTC.